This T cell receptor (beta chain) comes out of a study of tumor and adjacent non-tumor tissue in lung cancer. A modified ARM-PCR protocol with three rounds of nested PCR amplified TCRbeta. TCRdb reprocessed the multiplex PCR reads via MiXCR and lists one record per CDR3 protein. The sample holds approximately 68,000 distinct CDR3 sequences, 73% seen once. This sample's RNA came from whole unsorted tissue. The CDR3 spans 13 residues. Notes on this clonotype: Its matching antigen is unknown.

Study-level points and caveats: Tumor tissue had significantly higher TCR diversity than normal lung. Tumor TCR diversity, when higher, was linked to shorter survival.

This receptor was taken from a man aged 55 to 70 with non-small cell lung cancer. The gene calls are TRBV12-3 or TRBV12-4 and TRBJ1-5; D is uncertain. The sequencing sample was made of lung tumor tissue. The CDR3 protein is CVISSYSNQPQHF. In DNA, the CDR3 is TGTGTCATCAGTTCGTATAGCAATCAGCCCCAGCATTTT.